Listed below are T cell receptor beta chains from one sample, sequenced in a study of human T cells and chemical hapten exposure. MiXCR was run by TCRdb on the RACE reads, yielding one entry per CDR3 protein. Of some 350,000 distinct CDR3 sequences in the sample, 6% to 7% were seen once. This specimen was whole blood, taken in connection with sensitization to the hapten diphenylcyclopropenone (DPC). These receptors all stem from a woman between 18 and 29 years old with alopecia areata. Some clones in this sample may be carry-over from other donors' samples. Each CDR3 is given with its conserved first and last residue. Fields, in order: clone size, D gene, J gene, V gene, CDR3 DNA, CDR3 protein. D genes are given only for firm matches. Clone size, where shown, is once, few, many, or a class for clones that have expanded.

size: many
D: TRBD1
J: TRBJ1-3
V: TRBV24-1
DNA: TGTGCCACCAGTGAACTCAGGACAGGAACCTCTGGAAACACCATATATTTT
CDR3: CATSELRTGTSGNTIYF

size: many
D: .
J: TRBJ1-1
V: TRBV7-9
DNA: TGTGCCAGCAGCGGTGGGCCTAGACTCAACACTGAAGCTTTCTTT
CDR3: CASSGGPRLNTEAFF

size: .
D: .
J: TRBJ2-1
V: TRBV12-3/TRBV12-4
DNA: TGTGCCAGCAGTTTTTCCCGGCTCAATGAGCAGTTCTTC
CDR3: CASSFSRLNEQFF

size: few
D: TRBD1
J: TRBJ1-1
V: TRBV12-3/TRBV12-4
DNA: TGTGCCAGCAGTTGGGGGACAGGGGTTTTTGCCACTGAAGCTTTCTTT
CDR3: CASSWGTGVFATEAFF

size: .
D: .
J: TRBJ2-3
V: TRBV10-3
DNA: TGTGCCTCCCAGGACGGCACAGATACGCAGTATTTT
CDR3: CASQDGTDTQYF

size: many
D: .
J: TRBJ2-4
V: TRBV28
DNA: TGTGCCAGCAGTTCACTTGGACTGCCGAGTTCCTCCAAAAACATTCAGTACTTC
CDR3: CASSSLGLPSSSKNIQYF

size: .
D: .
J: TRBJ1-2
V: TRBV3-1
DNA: TGTTCCAGCAGCCAAGGTCGGCTGGGGGTGGGCTATGGCTACACCTTC
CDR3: CSSSQGRLGVGYGYTF

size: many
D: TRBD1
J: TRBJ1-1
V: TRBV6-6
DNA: TGTGCCAGCAGTTACCCCGGGACAGGGAGTACTGAAGCTTTCTTT
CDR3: CASSYPGTGSTEAFF

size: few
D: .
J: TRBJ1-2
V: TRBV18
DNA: TGTGCCAGCTCACCCTCCGGGACAACTAACTATGGCTACACCTTC
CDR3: CASSPSGTTNYGYTF

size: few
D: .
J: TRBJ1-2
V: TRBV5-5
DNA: TGTGCCAGCGGCTTGCTTAACGGAGCTAACTATGGCTACACCTTC
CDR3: CASGLLNGANYGYTF

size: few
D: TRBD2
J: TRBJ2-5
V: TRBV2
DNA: TGTGCCAGCAGTGAAACTAGCGGGGGGCCCGTTCAGTACTTC
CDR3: CASSETSGGPVQYF

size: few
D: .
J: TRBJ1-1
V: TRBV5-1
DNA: TGCGCCAGCAGCCGTTCCCTTCCGAATATACAGGGTGAAGCTTTCTTT
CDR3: CASSRSLPNIQGEAFF

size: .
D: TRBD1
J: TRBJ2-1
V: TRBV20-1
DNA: TGCAGTGCAGAGGCAGGGACAGACCACAATGAGCAGTTCTTC
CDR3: CSAEAGTDHNEQFF

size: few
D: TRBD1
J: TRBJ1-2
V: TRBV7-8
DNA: TGTGCCAGCAGCGGGACAGGGGGCCCCAACTATGGCTACACCTTC
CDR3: CASSGTGGPNYGYTF